The rows below give T cell receptor beta chains drawn from one sample of a study of CD4 T cell repertoires in COVID-19. Sequencing used immunoSEQ multiplex PCR; TCRdb keeps in-frame clones, though not all of them. Here the sample spans more than 65,000 clones, 83% being singletons. The sequenced sample was CD4+ T cells from peripheral blood, obtained after recovery from COVID-19. These receptors were collected from a human donor who had COVID-19. Both conserved end residues are part of each CDR3. A D gene is named only where the DNA matches it firmly. The size entry is marked missing in some rows and otherwise reads once, few, many or a size class.

>once|TRBV24-1|18|TRBJ2-3|NA
TGTGCCACCAGTGGCATCCCGCCACCCCGCACGGACACAGATACGCAGTATTTT
CATSGIPPPRTDTDTQYF
>NA|TRBV5-6|12|TRBJ2-7|NA
TGTGCCAGCGGATCCCACAGCTACGAGCAGTACTTC
CASGSHSYEQYF
>NA|TRBV5-1|10|TRBJ1-1|NA
TGCGCCAGCCGGGGGCAGGAAGCTTTCTTT
CASRGQEAFF
>NA|TRBV11-2|14|TRBJ2-1|NA
TGTGCCAGCAGCCTTATCCACCCCTTAGGTGAGCAGTTCTTC
CASSLIHPLGEQFF
>NA|TRBV5-1|15|TRBJ2-1|NA
TGCGCCAGCAGCTTGGTCCCCGAACGGTACAATGAGCAGTTCTTC
CASSLVPERYNEQFF
>NA|TRBV7-7|13|TRBJ2-5|NA
TGTGCCAGCAGCTTAGGCAGGCAAGAGACCCAGTACTTC
CASSLGRQETQYF
>NA|TRBV19|16|TRBJ2-1|TRBD2
TGTGCCAGTAGTCCGCTGGGGACTAGCAGATCCAATGAGCAGTTCTTC
CASSPLGTSRSNEQFF
>NA|TRBV5-4|18|TRBJ2-5|TRBD2
TGTGCCAGCAGCCCTGGAGGGTCTCGCGGGGGGGCCGCCGAGACCCAGTACTTC
CASSPGGSRGGAAETQYF
>once|TRBV6-5|14|TRBJ1-2|NA
TGTGCCAGCAGTTACTCGACCGGGGGCGGCGGCTACACCTTC
CASSYSTGGGGYTF
>NA|TRBV25-1|16|TRBJ1-6|NA
TGTGCCAGCAGTGAATTAAGAGGCCAGGGTGATTCACCCCTCCACTTT
CASSELRGQGDSPLHF
>NA|TRBV7-2|13|TRBJ1-1|NA
TGTGCCAGCAGCTTCCTGAGTAACACTGAAGCTTTCTTT
CASSFLSNTEAFF
>once|TRBV11-2|15|TRBJ2-7|TRBD2
TGTGCCAGCAGCCGGACTAGCGGAAGCTCCTACGAGCAGTACTTC
CASSRTSGSSYEQYF
>NA|TRBV18|14|TRBJ1-2|TRBD1
TGTGCCAGCTCCCTTGGGACAGGGAAGGAGGGCTACACCTTC
CASSLGTGKEGYTF
>once|TRBV3-1/TRBV3-2|14|TRBJ2-2|NA
TGTGCCAGCAGCCATCAGGGGGGAGCCGGGGAGCTGTTTTTT
CASSHQGGAGELFF
>once|TRBV5-8|12|TRBJ2-1|NA
TGTGCCAGCAGCGACTGGGTCAACTACCAGTTCTTC
CASSDWVNYQFF
>NA|TRBV19|17|TRBJ1-3|TRBD1
TGTGCCAGTAGTGGCCGGGACAGACCTAACTCTGGAAACACCATATATTTT
CASSGRDRPNSGNTIYF
>NA|TRBV10-3|11|TRBJ2-7|NA
TGTGCCATCAGTGCGGGATACGAGCAGTACTTC
CAISAGYEQYF
>NA|TRBV5-1|14|TRBJ1-5|NA
TGCGCCAGCAGCTCAGGGGAGGGAGTCCAGCCCCAGCATTTT
CASSSGEGVQPQHF
>NA|TRBV19|16|TRBJ1-2|NA
TGTGCCAGTAGTATCGGGAGTGGCGGTCAGGGCTATGGCTACACCTTC
CASSIGSGGQGYGYTF
>NA|TRBV7-9|16|TRBJ2-3|TRBD2
TGTGCCAGCAGCTTAGGGACTAGCGGTGGTGCAGATACGCAGTATTTT
CASSLGTSGGADTQYF
>NA|TRBV19|12|TRBJ2-5|NA
TGTGCCAGTAGTAGGTGGAAAGAGACCCAGTACTTC
CASSRWKETQYF
>NA|TRBV5-5|14|TRBJ2-5|NA
TGTGCCAGCAGCATAGGACAGTCTCAAGAGACCCAGTACTTC
CASSIGQSQETQYF
>NA|TRBV11-2|15|TRBJ2-1|TRBD2
TGTGCCAGCAGCTTAGGACTAGCTGGCTACAATGAGCAGTTCTTC
CASSLGLAGYNEQFF
>NA|TRBV28|14|TRBJ2-7|NA
TGTGCCAGCAGTTTACTCACCTTCAACTACGAGCAGTACTTC
CASSLLTFNYEQYF
>NA|TRBV30|14|TRBJ1-6|NA
TGTGCCTGGAGTGAAAACAGGGCCTTGGGTCCCCTCCACTTT
CAWSENRALGPLHF
>NA|TRBV3-1/TRBV3-2|14|TRBJ2-5|NA
TGTGCCAGCAGCCGGGACTGGGCAGGGGAGACCCAGTACTTC
CASSRDWAGETQYF
>NA|TRBV5-4|14|TRBJ2-3|TRBD1
TGTGCCAGCAGCTCGGACAGGGTTATAGATACGCAGTATTTT
CASSSDRVIDTQYF
>NA|TRBV25-1|14|TRBJ1-2|TRBD1
TGTGCCAGCAGTGACGCAGGACAGGGTTATGGCTACACCTTC
CASSDAGQGYGYTF
>NA|TRBV12-3/TRBV12-4|13|TRBJ2-2|NA
TGTGCCAGCAGTTCCCAGAACACCGGGGAGCTGTTTTTT
CASSSQNTGELFF
>NA|TRBV3-1/TRBV3-2|14|TRBJ2-7|TRBD1
TGTGCCAGTACCCCGAGGACAGGGTCCTACGAGCAGTACTTC
CASTPRTGSYEQYF
>NA|TRBV6-6|12|TRBJ2-2|NA
TGTGCCAGCGAGGGGGGGTTTGGGGAGCTGTTTTTT
CASEGGFGELFF
>NA|TRBV6-1|16|TRBJ1-4|NA
TGTGCCAGCAGTGTTAATACAGGGTTGGCTAATGAAAAACTGTTTTTT
CASSVNTGLANEKLFF
>NA|TRBV5-5|15|TRBJ2-1|TRBD1
TGTGCCAGCAGCCCCAGGGACAGGACCTACAATGAGCAGTTCTTC
CASSPRDRTYNEQFF
>NA|TRBV19|14|TRBJ1-2|NA
TGTGCCAGTAGTATAATTTCCGGAAACTATGGCTACACCTTC
CASSIISGNYGYTF
>once|TRBV18|14|TRBJ1-4|NA
TGTGCCAGCTCGCCCACGAGTACTAATGAAAAACTGTTTTTT
CASSPTSTNEKLFF
>NA|TRBV7-2|13|TRBJ2-5|TRBD1
TGTGCCAGCAGCGTTGAGGGGGCCAAGACCCAGTACTTC
CASSVEGAKTQYF
>NA|TRBV11-2|16|TRBJ2-5|TRBD1
TGTGCCAGCAGCTCGAGGGTGACAGGGCGGCAAGAGACCCAGTACTTC
CASSSRVTGRQETQYF
>NA|TRBV5-1|16|TRBJ2-5|NA
TGCGCCAGCAGCTCGGGGAGGGGGAGGATCCAAGAGACCCAGTACTTC
CASSSGRGRIQETQYF
>NA|TRBV9|14|TRBJ2-7|NA
TGTGCCAGCAGTTTGCTAGCCGAATCCTACGAGCAGTACTTC
CASSLLAESYEQYF
>NA|TRBV7-2|13|TRBJ2-5|NA
TGTGCCAGCAGTTTGGACAGAAAAGAGACCCAGTACTTC
CASSLDRKETQYF
>NA|TRBV24-1|16|TRBJ2-3|NA
TGTGCCACCAGTGCCCCGGTGGGGAGCGGCACAGATACGCAGTATTTT
CATSAPVGSGTDTQYF
>few|TRBV6-5|13|TRBJ2-5|NA
TGTGCCAGCAGTAGACCGGGGGTAGAGACCCAGTACTTC
CASSRPGVETQYF
>NA|TRBV11-2|13|TRBJ2-7|NA
TGTGCCAGCAGCTTAGGGGGGGCGCAGGAGCAGTACTTC
CASSLGGAQEQYF
>NA|TRBV4-1|17|TRBJ2-1|NA
TGCGCCAGCAGCCAGGCGGGGTCAGGGGGTCTCTACAATGAGCAGTTCTTC
CASSQAGSGGLYNEQFF
>few|TRBV28|14|TRBJ1-6|NA
TGTGCCAGCAGCCCACTGACAGATAATTCACCCCTCCACTTT
CASSPLTDNSPLHF
>NA|TRBV28|14|TRBJ2-1|TRBD1
TGTGCCAGCAGTACGGGACAGGGGGCGCGCGAGCAGTTCTTC
CASSTGQGAREQFF
>NA|TRBV5-8|15|TRBJ2-1|TRBD1
TGTGCCAGCAGCCTCCCGGCGCTAGGGGGCGATGAGCAGTTCTTC
CASSLPALGGDEQFF
>once|TRBV7-2|13|TRBJ1-5|NA
TGTGCCAGCAGCTTAGAACTAAATCAGCCCCAGCATTTT
CASSLELNQPQHF